This TCR beta chain appears in the sequencing data of a study of cytomegalovirus exposure and HLA in healthy donors. Study-wide results and caveats: Accounts indicate the classifier identified cytomegalovirus status with strong specificity and sensitivity. Some TCR beta chains (roughly 160 of them) were listed as cytomegalovirus-associated.

The CDR3 has 15 amino acids. With V trimmed by 5 bases and J by 5 bases, 5 bases remained unmatched. Per the germline V gene, CDR1 is LNHDA and CDR2 is SQIVND (reference sequence). On this clone: Antigen: not known.

These donors were members of the roughly 120-subject validation cohort, a group separate from the approximately 670-subject first cohort. Assay used: immunoSEQ multiplex PCR; TCRdb lists only in-frame clones, some missing. Among 130,000 or so clones listed, roughly 90% were seen once. The chain couples TRBV19 to TRBJ2-5; 13 nucleotides match TRBD2. What was sequenced was PBMCs. The TCR was taken from a woman aged 18-29 years in good health and CMV-seronegative. This CDR3 is CASSPRTSGSETQYF. CDR3 sequence (DNA): TGTGCCAGTAGTCCTCGGACTAGCGGGAGTGAGACCCAGTACTTC.